This passage covers 21 T cell receptor beta chains from one sample sequenced in a study of neurological immune-mediated disorders. TCRdb re-called the 5' RACE reads through MiXCR, storing one row per CDR3 protein. The sample includes some 28,000 distinct CDR3 sequences, 9% to 15% of them seen just once. Sequencing used PBMCs. All receptors derive from a man in his sixties in good health.

This clonotype was picked up many times. The chain has TRBV25-1 and TRBJ2-7; D remains ambiguous. The germline CDR1 and CDR2 sequences are MGHDK and SYGVNS. Trimming stripped 2 bases from V and 2 bases from J, with 10 bases between. The CDR3 sequence is 14 residues long. Here the CDR3 reads CASSELDTPYEQYF. CDR3 DNA: TGTGCCAGCAGTGAACTGGATACCCCCTACGAGCAGTACTTC.

This clonotype was seen only a few times. This chain joins TRBV5-4 and TRBJ2-3; TRBD2 is a possible D gene (6 bases). Trimming pared 3 bases from V and 4 bases from J, leaving 15 bases between. This CDR3 is 15 amino acids long. CDR1 and CDR2 (germline): SGHNT, YYREEE (reference sequence). CDR3 amino acids: CASSWKAERADTQYF. Here the CDR3 DNA reads TGTGCCAGCAGCTGGAAGGCTGAGCGGGCAGATACGCAGTATTTT.

The table lists this clonotype with many counts. The rearrangement joins TRBV5-1 to TRBJ2-5; D is unresolved. Trimming shortened V by 0 bases and J by 1 base, and 13 bases separated the two germline ends. Germline values: CDR1 SGHRS, CDR2 YFSETQ. This CDR3 is built from 16 residues. CDR3 DNA: TGCGCCAGCAGCTTGGGGGGATCCTCGCTCCAAGAGACCCAGTACTTC. Translated, it gives CASSLGGSSLQETQYF.

The table lists this clonotype with many counts. This rearrangement joins TRBV7-2 to TRBJ1-3, with D possibly matching TRBD1 (5 bases). V lost 2 bases and J 0 bases, leaving 11 bases between the germline ends. CDR1 and CDR2 (germline): SGHTA, FQGNSA. The CDR3 runs to 16 residues. The CDR3 bases are TGTGCCAGCAGCTTAACACGGGGCTTCTCTGGAAACACCATATATTTT. Encoded protein: CASSLTRGFSGNTIYF.

This clonotype was seen at least ten times. This chain uses TRBV7-2 with TRBJ1-5; D is undetermined. The V gene lost 4 bases and the J gene lost 4 bases, with 17 bases spanning the gap. This CDR3 spans 16 amino acids. Germline loops: CDR1 SGHTA, CDR2 FQGNSA. This CDR3 is CASSSSGRRMNQPQHF. CDR3 nucleotide sequence: TGTGCCAGCAGCTCCTCAGGACGGAGGATGAATCAGCCCCAGCATTTT.

This clonotype was detected many times. This chain joins TRBV4-1 and TRBJ1-2, with a tentative D call TRBD1 (5 bases). This CDR3 is 14 amino acids long. V was cut by 0 bases and J by 5 bases, with 10 bases left in between. Per the germline V gene, CDR1 is MGHRA and CDR2 is YSYEKL. The CDR3 DNA sequence: TGCGCCAGCAGCCAAGATAACCAGGGTTATGGCTACACCTTC. Residues: CASSQDNQGYGYTF.

This clonotype was picked up a small number of times. The rearrangement joins TRBV6-6 to TRBJ2-6; no clear D. The CDR3 covers 16 residues. V gave up 6 bases and J gave up 2 bases, with 14 bases separating them. From germline, CDR1 is MNHNY and CDR2 SVGAGI (reference sequence). CDR3 loop: CASRRSQTAGANVLTF. In DNA form, the CDR3 reads TGTGCCAGCAGGAGGAGTCAGACGGCTGGGGCCAACGTCCTGACTTTC.

This clonotype was seen ten or more times. The V gene is TRBV5-5, the J gene TRBJ1-6; TRBD1 aligns across 8 bases. The CDR3 is 15 residues long. CDR1 is SGHKS and CDR2 is YYEKEE in the germline V gene (reference sequence). After removal of 5 bases from V and 6 bases from J, the junction contained 7 bases not matched to a gene. This CDR3 is CASRTTGEPNSPLHF. CDR3 DNA sequence: TGTGCCAGCAGAACGACAGGGGAACCTAATTCACCCCTCCACTTT.

This clonotype was counted at least ten times. The chain joins TRBV21-1 to TRBJ1-3. TRBV21-1 is a listed pseudogene. The length of the CDR3 is 14 residues. The CDR3 protein is CASSAKGSGNTIYF. The DNA for the CDR3 is TGTGCCAGCAGCGCCAAGGGTTCGGGAAACACCATATATTTT.

On this clonotype itself: Its ends do not fully match the called genes, so a read error is possible. V and J are TRBV10-3 and TRBJ2-7, with a weak D call TRBD2 (6 bases). The CDR3 contains 17 residues. CDR1 is ENHRY and CDR2 is SYGVKD in the germline V gene. This CDR3 reads CAISDHIGVGSSYKQYF. In DNA, the CDR3 is TGTGCCATCAGTGATCACATCGGGGTCGGGAGCTCCTACAAGCAGTACTTC.

This clonotype was observed a handful of times. V and J are TRBV12-3 or TRBV12-4 and TRBJ2-1, with a possible D match to TRBD2 (6 bases). The ends were cut back, 0 bases at V and 9 bases at J, with 9 bases in the middle. The CDR3 consists of 13 residues. The CDR3 region is CASSLAGGFEQFF. The CDR3 DNA is TGTGCCAGCAGTTTAGCGGGGGGATTTGAGCAGTTCTTC.

This clonotype was picked up many times. This chain connects TRBV12-3 or TRBV12-4 to TRBJ1-1, with D uncertain. The length of the CDR3 is 13 residues. V gave up 3 bases and J gave up 1 base, with 6 bases separating them. In DNA, the CDR3 is TGTGCCAGCAGTTTTAGGGAGAACACTGAAGCTTTCTTT. Protein sequence: CASSFRENTEAFF.

This clonotype was observed many times. The chain has TRBV7-2 and TRBJ2-3, with a weak D call TRBD2 (5 bases). CDR3 length: 15 residues. Trimming stripped 1 base from V and 0 bases from J, with 8 bases between. The germline gives CDR1 SGHTA, CDR2 FQGNSA. The CDR3 DNA reads as TGTGCCAGCAGCTTAGACGGGAAAAGCACAGATACGCAGTATTTT. This encodes CASSLDGKSTDTQYF.

This clonotype has ten or more counts. The rearrangement links TRBV5-1 to TRBJ2-5, with 9 positions matching TRBD2. CDR1 is SGHRS and CDR2 is YFSETQ in the germline V gene. The V gene end was trimmed by 2 bases and the J gene end by 3 bases; junction bases not matched to a gene: 2. The CDR3 sequence is 14 residues long. This chain's CDR3 is CASSLIAGEETQYF. Written as DNA, the CDR3 is TGCGCCAGCAGCTTAATAGCGGGAGAAGAGACCCAGTACTTC.

This clonotype was seen repeatedly, ten times or more. The chain combines TRBV20-1 with TRBJ2-5, with 7 bases fitting TRBD1. Germline CDR1 DFQATT, CDR2 SNEGSKA (reference sequence). Unmatched junction bases numbered 11, after V lost 5 bases and J lost 5 bases. The CDR3 is made up of 14 amino acids. The CDR3 DNA sequence: TGCAGTGCTCCAATGACAGGGCGGCGGGAGACCCAGTACTTC. It codes for CSAPMTGRRETQYF.

There are many counts of this clonotype. This chain joins TRBV20-1 and TRBJ2-3; 8 positions agree with TRBD1. V trimming: 2 bases; J trimming: 6 bases; junction bases outside the gene matches: 7. CDR1 and CDR2 (germline): DFQATT, SNEGSKA (reference sequence). CDR3 length: 14 amino acids. CDR3 DNA sequence: TGCAGTGCTAGACCTCCGGGACAGGCCGATACGCAGTATTTT. Its protein product is CSARPPGQADTQYF.

This clonotype showed up many times. The rearrangement links TRBV7-8 to TRBJ2-2, with 9 bases fitting TRBD1. Germline assignment: CDR1 SGHVS and CDR2 FQNEAQ. The CDR3 runs to 14 residues. V shed 5 bases, J shed 6 bases, and the junction held 4 bases outside the gene matches. CDR3 amino acids: CASSRTGEAGELFF. The DNA of the CDR3 is TGTGCCAGCAGCAGGACAGGGGAGGCCGGGGAGCTGTTTTTT.

With respect to this clonotype: This may arise from a read error, as a much more abundant clone is one base away. The gene calls are TRBV7-9 and TRBJ2-7; a possible D gene is TRBD2 (5 bases). CDR3 length equals 11 residues. Trimming left V 5 bases short and J 13 bases short, with 15 bases between. The germline gives CDR1 SEHNR, CDR2 FQNEAQ (reference sequence). The CDR3 DNA is TGTGCCAGCAGCCTGGACTGGATACATTACTTC. Its translation: CASSLDWIHYF.

The table lists this clonotype with many counts. This sequence joins TRBV5-1 and TRBJ2-2; 8 bases match TRBD2. Germline assignment: CDR1 SGHRS and CDR2 YFSETQ. The J segment lost 6 bases and the V segment lost 3 bases, leaving 13 bases of the junction unmatched. The length of the CDR3 is 17 residues. The CDR3: CASSSVNSGVRSGELFF. For the CDR3, the DNA is TGCGCCAGCAGCTCGGTGAATAGCGGGGTACGGTCCGGGGAGCTGTTTTTT.

This clonotype was observed many times. The chain links TRBV7-8 to TRBJ2-7, with a possible D match to TRBD2 (7 bases). CDR1 and CDR2 (germline): SGHVS, FQNEAQ. Trimming cost V 3 bases and J 2 bases, with 14 bases left between them. The CDR3 runs to 15 residues. The CDR3: CASSFGGTQPYEQYF. CDR3 bases: TGTGCCAGCAGCTTCGGGGGGACACAACCCTACGAGCAGTACTTC. The full variable domain, with the rest looked up from reference TRBV7-8 and TRBJ2-7, is GAGVSQSPRYKVAKRGQDVALRCDPISGHVSLFWYQQALGQGPEFLTYFQNEAQLDKSGLPSDRFFAERPEGSVSTLKIQRTQQEDSAVYLCASSFGGTQPYEQYFGPGTRLTVT.

The genes are TRBV6-2 or TRBV6-3 and TRBJ1-5; TRBD1 might be the D (5 bases). Trimming shortened V by 4 bases and J by 5 bases, and 9 bases separated the two germline ends. The CDR3 is 13 residues long. Germline CDR1 is MNHEY and CDR2 is SVGEGT. The CDR3 DNA reads as TGTGCCAGCAGTTTCGACAGTGATCAGCCCCAGCATTTT. Translation: CASSFDSDQPQHF.